This TCR beta chain was documented in a study of T cells in pancreatic ductal adenocarcinoma. TCRdb keeps only in-frame clones here, not all; method: immunoSEQ multiplex PCR. This sample yields roughly 31,000 clones, of which approximately 90% are seen a single time; about 2% belongs to the top ten. CDR3 length equals 14 residues. V was clipped by 5 bases and J by 6 bases, with 16 bases between them. Germline CDR1 and CDR2: SNHLY and FYNNEI. Surgery without prior neoadjuvant therapy was the treatment of the selected pancreatic ductal adenocarcinoma patients. Overall study findings and caveats: Tumor samples had fewer productive templates and roughly 8-fold fewer unique clonotypes than blood.

Of note for this clone: Antigen specificity is unknown.

Sequenced sample: PBMCs. The chain combines TRBV2 with TRBJ1-1, with D uncertain. The sequence was collected from a human donor with pancreatic ductal adenocarcinoma. CDR3 sequence reads: CASSFFYGAAEAFF. CDR3 DNA: TGTGCCAGCAGTTTCTTCTATGGAGCTGCTGAAGCTTTCTTT.